This T cell receptor (beta chain) comes out of a study of blood T cells in healthy people across ages. This clonotype has just a few counts. The use of a sample-barcoded 5' primer and a J-beta primer mix characterized a second PCR of about 7 to 12 cycles. Researchers report that a template-switch adaptor with 12 random nucleotides tagged each cDNA molecule. Via MiXCR, TCRdb re-called the 5' RACE reads, giving one row per CDR3 protein. Seen here are about 780,000 distinct CDR3 sequences, 46% observed once, and the top ten hold about a sixth. The CDR3 covers 14 residues. V was trimmed by 4 bases and J by 6 bases, leaving 14 bases between them. In germline, CDR1 is SEHNR, CDR2 FQNEAQ (reference sequence).

The sequence was obtained from an elderly man in good health. Sequences were obtained from blood. The chain employs TRBV7-9 and TRBJ2-3; D call uncertain. CDR3 nucleotide sequence: TGTGCCAGCAGCTGGGCCGTGGAGCCCGATACGCAGTATTTT. Amino acids: CASSWAVEPDTQYF.